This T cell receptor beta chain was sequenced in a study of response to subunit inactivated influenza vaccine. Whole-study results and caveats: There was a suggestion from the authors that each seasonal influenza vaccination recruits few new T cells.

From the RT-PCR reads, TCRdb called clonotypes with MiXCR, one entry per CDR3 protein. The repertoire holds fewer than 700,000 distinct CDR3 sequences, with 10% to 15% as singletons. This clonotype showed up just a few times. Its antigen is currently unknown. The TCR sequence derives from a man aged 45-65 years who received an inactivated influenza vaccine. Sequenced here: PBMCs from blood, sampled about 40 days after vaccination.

In DNA, the CDR3 is TGCGCCAGCAGCCAATACAGTAGCAATCAGCCCCAGCATTTT. Protein sequence: CASSQYSSNQPQHF. The chain couples TRBV4-1 to TRBJ1-5; D remains unclear. CDR1 is MGHRA, CDR2 YSYEKL, per germline. Trimming shortened V by 2 bases and J by 0 bases, and 5 bases separated the two germline ends. This CDR3 has 14 residues.